The 10 T cell receptor beta chains presented below share a single source sample, sequenced in a study of PD-1 blockade in classical Hodgkin lymphoma. Time point in this sample: newly diagnosed, previously untreated cHL patient sample. The authors purified CD4+ T cells from thawed PBMCs by magnetic negative selection. The table came from immunoSEQ multiplex PCR; TCRdb's copy has only in-frame clones and leaves some out. The sample records about 22,000 clones, about 88% being singletons. Material: CD4+ T cells from blood. Receptors originate from a human donor with classical Hodgkin lymphoma.

The chain combines TRBV2 with TRBJ2-7; 10 bases align to TRBD1. CDR3 size: 15 residues. The germline gives CDR1 SNHLY, CDR2 FYNNEI. V shed 6 bases and J 6 bases; nucleotides not matched to a gene: 11. Here the CDR3 DNA reads TGTGCCAGCAGGCTATCCGGGACAGGGGTCGGCGAGCAGTACTTC. It is translated as CASRLSGTGVGEQYF.

The V gene is TRBV19, the J gene TRBJ2-7; 9 nucleotides align to TRBD1. Trimming removed 5 bases from V and 7 bases from J; junction bases left unmatched: 12. The CDR3 consists of 15 residues. CDR1 is LNHDA, CDR2 SQIVND, per germline (reference sequence). The chain's CDR3 is CASSATGQGVTEQYF. In nucleotides, the CDR3 is TGTGCCAGTAGTGCCACGGGACAGGGTGTAACGGAGCAGTACTTC.

The chain employs TRBV30 and TRBJ1-3, with D unclear. Germline assignment: CDR1 GTSNPN and CDR2 SVGIG (reference sequence). The CDR3 has 14 amino acids. Trimming left V 2 bases short and J 1 base short, with 9 bases between. The CDR3 coding sequence is TGTGCCTGGAGTCCGGGCACATCTGGAAACACCATATATTTT. Amino acid sequence: CAWSPGTSGNTIYF.

The gene calls are TRBV30 and TRBJ2-1, with 10 positions matching TRBD2. The ends lost 3 bases at V and 6 bases at J; junction bases unmatched: 5. CDR1 and CDR2 from the germline V gene are GTSNPN and SVGIG (reference sequence). The CDR3 spans 14 residues. The CDR3 DNA reads as TGTGCCTGGAGAGGAGCGGGAGGGATCAATGAGCAGTTCTTC. Amino acid sequence: CAWRGAGGINEQFF.

The chain employs TRBV7-9 and TRBJ1-5; possibly TRBD1 for D (6 bases). From germline, CDR1 is SEHNR and CDR2 FQNEAQ (reference sequence). The CDR3 contains 16 residues. Trimming shortened V by 1 base and J by 0 bases, and 10 bases separated the two germline ends. CDR3 sequence: CASSLGWGASNQPQHF. The CDR3 region has the DNA TGTGCCAGCAGCTTAGGATGGGGGGCTAGCAATCAGCCCCAGCATTTT.

This sequence joins TRBV27 and TRBJ1-6, with 7 bases matching TRBD1. The CDR3 contains 12 residues. J lost 13 bases, V lost 3 bases, and 3 bases had no gene match. Germline CDR1 is MNHEY and CDR2 is SMNVEV (reference sequence). The CDR3: CASSFRQGPLHF. CDR3 coding DNA: TGTGCCAGCAGTTTCCGACAGGGCCCCCTCCACTTT.

This chain joins TRBV15 and TRBJ1-2; tentative D call: TRBD1 (6 bases). Germline V gene sequence: CDR1 LNHNV, CDR2 YYDKDF (reference sequence). V lost 3 bases to trimming and J lost 11 bases, with 22 bases between them. This CDR3 spans 15 amino acids. CDR3 bases: TGTGCCACCAGCAGCGACAGGCTGGCTACCCAGGGGTACACCTTC. The encoded protein is CATSSDRLATQGYTF.

J is TRBJ2-7 and V is TRBV2; weak D call: TRBD2 (6 bases). V was pared by 5 bases and J by 3 bases, with 14 bases between. There are 14 residues in the CDR3. Germline CDR1 and CDR2: SNHLY and FYNNEI. DNA for the CDR3: TGTGCCAGCAGTCTGGCTAGCGAATTCTACGAGCAGTACTTC. Residues: CASSLASEFYEQYF. The full variable domain, in which reference TRBV2 and TRBJ2-7 provide the parts outside the CDR3, is EPEVTQTPSHQVTQMGQEVILRCVPISNHLYFYWYRQILGQKVEFLVSFYNNEISEKSEIFDDQFSVERPDGSNFTLKIRSTKLEDSAMYFCASSLASEFYEQYFGPGTRLTVT.

The V gene is TRBV5-6, the J gene TRBJ2-5, with D perhaps matching TRBD1 or TRBD2 (5 bases each). V was cut by 1 base and J by 5 bases, with 15 bases left in between. The CDR3 has 15 residues. Germline V gives CDR1 SGHDT, CDR2 YYEEEE. DNA for the CDR3: TGTGCCAGCAGCTTGCTGAGGGGTTTTCAGGAGACCCAGTACTTC. Translation gives CASSLLRGFQETQYF. Full variable domain (missing parts from reference TRBV5-6 and TRBJ2-5): DAGVTQSPTHLIKTRGQQVTLRCSPKSGHDTVSWYQQALGQGPQFIFQYYEEEERQRGNFPDRFSGHQFPNYSSELNVNALLLGDSALYLCASSLLRGFQETQYFGPGTRLLVL.

This rearrangement joins TRBV6-5 to TRBJ2-7, with a possible D match to TRBD2 (6 bases). The V end lost 6 bases, the J end lost 2 bases, and 14 bases lay between the germline ends. This CDR3 is 14 amino acids long. CDR1 is MNHEY and CDR2 is SVGAGI in the germline V gene. DNA of the CDR3: TGTGCCAGCAGCCGCGGGGCACGAGCCTACGAGCAGTACTTC. As protein: CASSRGARAYEQYF.